These T cell receptor beta chains were read from a single sample in a study of T cell responses to AZD1222 COVID-19 vaccine. Profiled with immunoSEQ multiplex PCR; TCRdb holds only in-frame clones, not every one. The profile shows over 110,000 clones, 70% to 90% of them singletons. Here the sequenced sample was peripheral blood, taken on day 0 of AZD1222 vaccination. The receptors come from an adult in good health. CDR3s include the opening cysteine and the closing phenylalanine or tryptophan. The D gene is left open where the match is weak.

d_call j_call v_call cdr3_aa
. TRBJ2-5 TRBV4-2 CASSQSHMTGETQYF
. TRBJ1-2 TRBV3-1/TRBV3-2 CASSRTGPNYGYTF
TRBD1 TRBJ1-1 TRBV11-3 CASSPYDRVYTEAFF
TRBD2 TRBJ2-7 TRBV3-1/TRBV3-2 CASRDNGGVYEQYF
TRBD2 TRBJ2-5 TRBV14 CASSHRTSGRALETQYF
TRBD2 TRBJ2-1 TRBV28 CASSGGTSAYNEQFF
TRBD2 TRBJ2-3 TRBV5-6 CASSLGLSGTDTQYF
TRBD2 TRBJ2-7 TRBV7-6 CASSLLAGAYEQYF
. TRBJ2-5 TRBV30 CAYGRGEETQYF
TRBD2 TRBJ2-3 TRBV6-2/TRBV6-3 CASSYREVDTQYF
TRBD1 TRBJ1-1 TRBV5-1 CASSLRDRDTEAFF
. TRBJ2-1 TRBV6-2/TRBV6-3 CASSTWDTYNEQFF
TRBD1 TRBJ2-7 TRBV5-5 CASSPLRTGYEQYF
. TRBJ2-3 TRBV7-8 CASSLGPSRVASTDTQYF